This T cell receptor beta chain was identified during a study of post-analysis software for immune sequencing data. Study in general: The study covered relapsing-remitting, secondary progressive and progressive-relapsing courses of multiple sclerosis.

Study-wide findings and caveats: In patients, TRBV5-6, TRBV5-1 and TRBV20-1 belonged to four or five TRBV segments found more frequently than in controls.

With V trimmed by 0 bases and J by 4 bases, 4 bases remained unmatched. CDR1 SQVTM and CDR2 ANQGSEA come from the germline V gene. The CDR3 contains 15 residues. The TCR beta cDNA libraries carried unique molecular identifiers. The authors obtained some 500,000 cDNA molecules from approximately 1 to 10 million T cells. TCRdb redid the calling of the PCR reads with MiXCR, one entry per CDR3 protein. The repertoire holds approximately 770,000 distinct CDR3 sequences, with approximately 44% as singletons. A remark on this clonotype: Antigen unknown.

This TCR was sampled from a girl aged 5-17 years with multiple sclerosis. The rearrangement joins TRBV29-1 to TRBJ2-1, with 9 nucleotides matching TRBD2. Sequencing was done on a sample of blood. The CDR3 DNA follows: TGCAGCGTTGAAGATAGGACTAGCGTATACAATGAGCAGTTCTTC. This codes for CSVEDRTSVYNEQFF.